One sample yielded the 30 T cell receptor beta chains listed below, sequenced in a study of blood T cell repertoires in COVID-19. Repertoires were generated with immunoSEQ multiplex PCR, while TCRdb's copy carries only in-frame clones and drops some. Of approximately 160,000 clones listed, 70% to 90% were seen once; the top ten hold approximately 4%. Source material: peripheral blood. These receptors all stem from a woman in her 70s with acute or convalescent COVID-19.

The chain joins TRBV24-1 to TRBJ2-2, with 7 bases identical to TRBD1. CDR1 KGHDR and CDR2 SFDVKD come from the germline V gene. CDR3 length: 15 amino acids. V gave up 3 bases and J gave up 2 bases; unmatched junction bases: 2. The CDR3 here is CATSDRQGNTGELFF. Written as DNA, the CDR3 is TGTGCCACCAGTGATAGACAGGGAAACACCGGGGAGCTGTTTTTT.

The CDR3 is CASSLTGIDTEAFF. The CDR3 nucleotides are TGTGCCAGCAGCTTAACAGGGATTGACACTGAAGCTTTCTTT. The rearrangement links TRBV7-9 to TRBJ1-1, with TRBD1 as a possible D gene (6 bases). CDR1 and CDR2 (germline): SEHNR, FQNEAQ (reference sequence). CDR3 length equals 14 residues. V shed 2 bases and J shed 3 bases, with 10 bases lying between them.

The chain joins TRBV5-8 to TRBJ2-7; 8 nucleotides match TRBD1. Germline CDR1 SGHTS, CDR2 YDEGEE. This CDR3 region has 15 residues. V shed 4 bases, J shed 1 base, and the junction held 7 bases outside the gene matches. The CDR3 nucleotides are TGTGCCAGCAGCAAAGGGACAGGAGAATCCTACGAGCAGTACTTC. It codes for CASSKGTGESYEQYF.

The rearrangement links TRBV7-2 to TRBJ1-4; 7 bases agree with TRBD1. V shed 2 bases and J 8 bases; nucleotides not matched to a gene: 5. Germline CDR1 reads SGHTA; CDR2 reads FQGNSA. The CDR3 extends over 14 amino acids. CDR3 loop: CASSLRQGREKLFF. The CDR3 DNA reads as TGTGCCAGCAGCTTACGACAGGGCCGGGAAAAACTGTTTTTT.

This chain links TRBV6-5 with TRBJ2-7; the D gene is possibly TRBD2 (7 bases). Trimming took 8 bases from V and 5 from J, leaving 16 bases between them. Germline CDR1 and CDR2: MNHEY and SVGAGI. The CDR3 contains 13 residues. The CDR3 region is CASGGDTGHEQYF. The DNA of the CDR3 is TGTGCCAGCGGGGGGGACACGGGCCACGAGCAGTACTTC.

V is TRBV19 and J is TRBJ2-7; the match to TRBD1 covers 9 bases. This CDR3 contains 15 residues. Germline V lookup: CDR1 LNHDA, CDR2 SQIVND (reference sequence). Unmatched junction bases numbered 9, after V lost 6 bases and J lost 3 bases. For the CDR3, the DNA is TGTGCCAGTAGCAAGGACAGGGGCTCCATCTACGAGCAGTACTTC. It encodes CASSKDRGSIYEQYF.

This chain links TRBV19 with TRBJ1-4; D might be TRBD1 (6 bases). Germline V lookup: CDR1 LNHDA, CDR2 SQIVND (reference sequence). Trimming stripped 6 bases from V and 8 bases from J, with 19 bases between. CDR3 length: 15 residues. The CDR3 coding sequence is TGTGCCAGTAGGGATCCGGGACACCCGCGGGAAAAACTGTTTTTT. Translation: CASRDPGHPREKLFF. Complete variable domain (other parts from reference TRBV19 and TRBJ1-4): DGGITQSPKYLFRKEGQNVTLSCEQNLNHDAMYWYRQDPGQGLRLIYYSQIVNDFQKGDIAEGYSVSREKKESFPLTVTSAQKNPTAFYLCASRDPGHPREKLFFGSGTQLSVL.

As DNA, the CDR3 is TGCGCCAGCAGCTTGTCAGGGGGCGACACCGGGGAGCTGTTTTTT. Translation: CASSLSGGDTGELFF. The chain joins TRBV5-1 to TRBJ2-2, with TRBD1 identical over 8 bases. The trim removed 1 base at V and 3 bases at J, leaving 2 bases unmatched. The CDR3 length is 15 residues. Germline V lookup: CDR1 SGHRS, CDR2 YFSETQ.

The V call is TRBV6-6, the J call TRBJ1-1; 7 nucleotides align to TRBD1. V gave up 6 bases and J gave up 2 bases; unmatched junction bases: 12. CDR3 size: 16 residues. Germline-derived CDR1 and CDR2 are MNHNY and SVGAGI (reference sequence). CDR3 bases: TGTGCCAGCAGCCATGGACAGGCGGGATCTAACACTGAAGCTTTCTTT. Residues: CASSHGQAGSNTEAFF.

This clone was detected a few times. The rearrangement uses TRBV12-3 or TRBV12-4 and TRBJ1-1; D gene unclear. The length of the CDR3 is 12 residues. V was clipped by 2 bases and J by 10 bases, with 11 bases between them. CDR3 sequence (DNA): TGTGCCAGCAGTTTACTCGGAGAGCGAGCTTTCTTT. Translating it yields CASSLLGERAFF.

J is TRBJ2-7 and V is TRBV5-1; the match to TRBD1 covers 8 bases. Germline CDR1 is SGHRS and CDR2 is YFSETQ. This CDR3 comprises 17 residues. The junction had 14 bases not matched to a gene; V was cut back by 3 bases and J by 3 bases. The CDR3 nucleotides are TGCGCCAGCAGCTCCGGACAGGGATATGAATACAGCTACGAGCAGTACTTC. Amino acid sequence: CASSSGQGYEYSYEQYF.

The chain recombines TRBV20-1 with TRBJ2-5; TRBD1 matches 7 bases. Looked up from germline, CDR1 is DFQATT and CDR2 is SNEGSKA (reference sequence). Trimming took 3 bases from V and 5 from J; bases not matched to a gene: 9. This CDR3 comprises 14 residues. CDR3 bases: TGCAGTGCTAGTGTGGCAGGGGGAATGGAGACCCAGTACTTC. Translated, it gives CSASVAGGMETQYF.

The chain uses TRBV11-2 and TRBJ2-7, with D perhaps TRBD2 (6 bases). CDR3 length: 15 residues. Germline V gives CDR1 SGHAT, CDR2 FQNNGV. V was shortened by 2 bases and J by 5 bases, with 16 bases between the two germline ends. The CDR3: CASSLISGPLNEQYF. The CDR3 nucleotides read TGTGCCAGCAGCTTAATTAGCGGCCCTCTGAACGAGCAGTACTTC.

The chain links TRBV10-3 to TRBJ2-7; 9 bases align to TRBD1. CDR3 length: 15 residues. V gave up 2 bases and J gave up 3 bases; unmatched junction bases: 5. The V gene's germline CDR1 is ENHRY and CDR2 SYGVKD. CDR3 in amino acids: CAISEGTGLVYEQYF. In nucleotides, the CDR3 is TGTGCCATCAGTGAGGGGACAGGGTTGGTCTACGAGCAGTACTTC.

The V and J genes are TRBV28 and TRBJ1-1, with 9 positions matching TRBD1. CDR3 length: 14 residues. CDR1 and CDR2 from the germline V gene are MDHEN and SYDVKM. CDR3 in DNA: TGTGCTTCGACAGGGGGTATAAGGAACACTGAAGCTTTCTTT. It translates to CASTGGIRNTEAFF.

This clone is a singleton in its sample. The chain links TRBV6-5 to TRBJ2-3; D gene unclear. Germline lookup yields CDR1 MNHEY and CDR2 SVGAGI. The CDR3 has 13 amino acids. Trimming stripped 5 bases from V and 1 base from J, with 7 bases between. Written as DNA, the CDR3 is TGTGCCAGCAGTCGTAGCCGCACAGATACGCAGTATTTT. Amino acids: CASSRSRTDTQYF.

V is TRBV27 and J is TRBJ2-7, with D maybe TRBD1 (6 bases). V shed 5 bases and J shed 7 bases, with 18 bases lying between them. The CDR3 extends over 14 amino acids. Germline V lookup: CDR1 MNHEY, CDR2 SMNVEV (reference sequence). The CDR3 protein is CASSPPGHGLEQYF. In DNA form, the CDR3 reads TGTGCCAGCAGTCCCCCGGGACATGGCTTAGAGCAGTACTTC.

The gene calls are TRBV29-1 and TRBJ2-1, with 13 bases lining up with TRBD2. J lost 6 bases, V lost 2 bases, and 4 bases had no gene match. Germline loops: CDR1 SQVTM, CDR2 ANQGSEA. The CDR3 has 15 amino acids. DNA of the CDR3: TGCAGCGTTGAACAGACTAGCGGGAGGCCCAATGAGCAGTTCTTC. It is translated as CSVEQTSGRPNEQFF.

About this clone itself: At the DNA level, this CDR3 is encoded by other sequences in the same sample as well. The rearrangement links TRBV5-1 to TRBJ2-3; D is unresolved. Germline assignment: CDR1 SGHRS and CDR2 YFSETQ. Between the trimmed V and J ends, which lost 0 bases and 0 bases, there was a span of 5 bases. This CDR3 is built from 14 residues. CDR3 in DNA: TGCGCCAGCAGCTTGGATCGGAGCACAGATACGCAGTATTTT. It codes for CASSLDRSTDTQYF.

The chain joins TRBV7-2 to TRBJ1-2; a possible D gene is TRBD1 (6 bases). The V gene's germline CDR1 is SGHTA and CDR2 FQGNSA. The CDR3 consists of 15 residues. The V and J ends lost 3 bases and 4 bases respectively, with 15 bases between them. CDR3 amino acids: CASSFRQDSIYGYTF. As DNA, the CDR3 is TGTGCCAGCAGCTTCAGACAGGACTCCATCTATGGCTACACCTTC.

J is TRBJ2-1 and V is TRBV7-2; 13 nucleotides match TRBD2. Trimming removed 1 base from V and 4 bases from J; junction bases left unmatched: 10. The CDR3 spans 19 residues. Germline V gene data show CDR1 as SGHTA and CDR2 as FQGNSA. The CDR3 DNA reads TGTGCCAGCAGCTTAGTATCGACTAGCGGGGGGACCATATACAATGAGCAGTTCTTC. The encoded protein is CASSLVSTSGGTIYNEQFF.

The V gene is TRBV6-2 or TRBV6-3, the J gene TRBJ1-1; D is perhaps TRBD1 (6 bases). CDR1 and CDR2 (germline): MNHEY, SVGEGT. There are 19 residues in the CDR3. Trimming cost V 2 bases and J 1 base, with 23 bases left between them. CDR3: CASSYKQGFGKRANTEAFF. In nucleotides, the CDR3 is TGTGCCAGCAGTTACAAGCAGGGGTTCGGTAAAAGGGCGAACACTGAAGCTTTCTTT.

J is TRBJ1-5 and V is TRBV18, with 7 bases matching TRBD1. The CDR3 consists of 15 residues. Per germline, CDR1 KGHSH and CDR2 LQKENI. Trimming at V came to 1 base and at J to 4 bases, leaving 4 bases not matched to a gene. In nucleotides, the CDR3 is TGTGCCAGCTCACCACGGGACAGCCCGAATCAGCCCCAGCATTTT. Protein sequence: CASSPRDSPNQPQHF. The full variable domain, in which reference TRBV18 and TRBJ1-5 provide the parts outside the CDR3, is NAGVMQNPRHLVRRRGQEARLRCSPMKGHSHVYWYRQLPEEGLKFMVYLQKENIIDESGMPKERFSAEFPKEGPSILRIQQVVRGDSAAYFCASSPRDSPNQPQHFGDGTRLSIL.

The rearrangement links TRBV9 to TRBJ2-1, with 9 bases that match TRBD2. Per germline, CDR1 SGDLS and CDR2 YYNGEE. V shed 1 base, J shed 0 bases, and the junction held 2 bases outside the gene matches. The CDR3 length is 16 residues. The CDR3 reads CASSVFSGSSYNEQFF. The CDR3 coding sequence is TGTGCCAGCAGCGTATTTAGCGGGAGCTCCTACAATGAGCAGTTCTTC.

The chain combines TRBV7-9 with TRBJ1-6, with 8 bases matching TRBD1. CDR3 length equals 14 residues. V lost 0 bases and J lost 10; bases outside the gene matches: 2. Germline CDR1 is SEHNR and CDR2 is FQNEAQ (reference sequence). CDR3 sequence: CASSLAGQASPLHF. CDR3 nucleotide sequence: TGTGCCAGCAGCTTAGCGGGACAGGCATCACCCCTCCACTTT.

The genes are TRBV21-1 and TRBJ1-2; the listed D gene, TRBD1, was not tested against the DNA. TRBV21-1 is a pseudogene locus. The CDR3 has 14 residues. The CDR3 coding sequence is TGTGCCAGCAGCTCCCGGGACAGGGTCTTTGGCTACACCTTC. This translates into CASSSRDRVFGYTF.

The V gene is TRBV28, the J gene TRBJ2-7, with 10 bases that match TRBD1. CDR1 and CDR2 (germline): MDHEN, SYDVKM. This CDR3 is built from 13 residues. The J segment lost 6 bases and the V segment lost 4 bases, leaving 3 bases of the junction unmatched. CDR3 loop: CASSSGQGSEQYF. The CDR3 DNA reads as TGTGCCAGCAGTTCGGGACAGGGGTCCGAGCAGTACTTC. The variable domain in full, completed from reference TRBV28 and TRBJ2-7, reads DVKVTQSSRYLVKRTGEKVFLECVQDMDHENMFWYRQDPGLGLRLIYFSYDVKMKEKGDIPEGYSVSREKKERFSLILESASTNQTSMYLCASSSGQGSEQYFGPGTRLTVT.

The chain couples TRBV30 to TRBJ2-1; perhaps TRBD2 as D (6 bases). Trimming shortened V by 5 bases and J by 0 bases, and 11 bases separated the two germline ends. The germline V gene has CDR1 GTSNPN and CDR2 SVGIG (reference sequence). The CDR3 length is 14 residues. For the CDR3, the DNA is TGTGCCTGGGAGCACGGGGGCTCCTACAATGAGCAGTTCTTC. Its translation is CAWEHGGSYNEQFF.

This chain links TRBV2 with TRBJ2-1; 9 bases agree with TRBD1. V shed 6 bases and J 2 bases; nucleotides not matched to a gene: 5. Looked up from germline, CDR1 is SNHLY and CDR2 is FYNNEI. CDR3 length: 15 amino acids. This chain's CDR3 is CASSVGQGPYNEQFF. The CDR3 DNA is TGTGCCAGCAGCGTGGGACAGGGCCCCTACAATGAGCAGTTCTTC.

This chain joins TRBV12-3 or TRBV12-4 and TRBJ1-5; D not resolved. The CDR3 consists of 13 residues. V lost 3 bases and J 0 bases, leaving 3 bases between the germline ends. This CDR3 is CASSFVSNQPQHF. The CDR3 nucleotides are TGTGCCAGCAGTTTCGTTAGCAATCAGCCCCAGCATTTT.